This T cell receptor beta chain was found in a study of OX40 agonist ivuxolimab in advanced cancers. On the study more broadly: People in dose escalation had one of these cancers: hepatocellular carcinoma, melanoma, renal cell or head and neck cancer. Whole-study findings and limits: Nonresponders included some who also had low normalized T-cell clonal expansion. Clonal expansion among partial responders at 0.1-3.0 mg/kg ranked near the lowest.

As regards this clone: What it binds is unknown.

The V end lost 5 bases, the J end lost 6 bases, and 7 bases lay between the germline ends. The germline V gene encodes CDR1 KGHSH and CDR2 LQKENI. This CDR3 region has 11 residues. Only in-frame clones appear in the TCRdb table, and some are missing; sequencing was by immunoSEQ multiplex PCR. The sample carries roughly 55,000 clones, 80% recorded once. Sample: CD4+ or CD8+ T cells sorted from blood, taken in a trial of the OX40 agonist ivuxolimab. The chain combines TRBV18 with TRBJ1-2; D not certain. The sequence derives from an adult with an advanced solid tumor such as melanoma, head and neck, liver or kidney cancer. The CDR3 DNA reads as TGTGCCAGCTCATCTCAGGATGGCTACACCTTC. As protein: CASSSQDGYTF.